This T cell receptor beta chain emerged from a study of control samples from healthy donors and cancer patients. This table comes from immunoSEQ multiplex PCR, and its TCRdb copy is limited to in-frame clones, with some not included. This repertoire shows 70,000 or so clones, 84% found once; its top ten account for 25% to 30%. V was cut by 5 bases and J by 7 bases, with 18 bases left in between. CDR1 and CDR2 (germline): SEHNR, FQNEAQ (reference sequence). This CDR3 contains 14 residues. Sequencing was performed on blood. J is TRBJ2-7 and V is TRBV7-9; weak D call: TRBD2 (6 bases). The clonotype was recovered from a man between 45 and 60 years old in good health. The CDR3 region has the DNA TGTGCCAGCAGCCTCCAATCCCCGGGGGTGGAGCAGTACTTC. Its translation: CASSLQSPGVEQYF.